This TCR beta chain derives from a study of blood T cell repertoires in COVID-19. Participants, roughly 18 to 90 years old, spanned fewer than 30 US areas. Either two negative PCRs, clearance, or symptom resolution qualified Cohort 3 donors as recovered. Sequencing used immunoSEQ multiplex PCR; TCRdb keeps in-frame clones, though not all of them. The profile shows about 300,000 clones, about 90% of them singletons. The CDR3 totals 14 residues. From germline, CDR1 is KGHSH and CDR2 LQKENI. With 2 bases removed from V and 0 bases from J, the gap between germline ends came to 8 bases. The gene calls are TRBV18 and TRBJ2-7; D may be TRBD1 (5 bases). Sequenced material: PBMCs or T cells enriched from blood (not recorded which). The TCR was taken from a woman aged 25 to 39 who had recovered from COVID-19. The CDR3 nucleotides read TGTGCCAGCTCACCAATGGACACCTCCTACGAGCAGTACTTC. It specifies CASSPMDTSYEQYF.